This T cell receptor beta chain was retrieved from a study of blood T cell repertoires in COVID-19. Across the whole study: Both acute and convalescent COVID-19 samples were obtained from the United States, Italy and Spain.

Authors' processing steps: Reference gene primer amplification gave nucleated cell count estimates. TCRdb's table, derived via immunoSEQ multiplex PCR, lists solely in-frame clones and lacks some. That table supplies the V and J calls and clone size; D and trimming were determined from the DNA. The sample has roughly 360,000 clones, more than 70% seen once. This clone was recorded a few times. CDR3 length: 11 amino acids. CDR1 ENHRY and CDR2 SYGVKD come from the germline V gene. The V and J ends lost 10 bases and 6 bases respectively, with 12 bases between them. Participants had their cohort set by participant-reported clinical history.

Source material: PBMCs or T cells enriched from blood (not recorded which). This clonotype was sampled from a young man who had recovered from COVID-19. The chain couples TRBV10-3 to TRBJ1-2; tentatively, D is TRBD1 (5 bases). For the CDR3, the DNA is TGTGCCACCCTCGGGGGACATGGCTACACCTTC. This encodes CATLGGHGYTF.